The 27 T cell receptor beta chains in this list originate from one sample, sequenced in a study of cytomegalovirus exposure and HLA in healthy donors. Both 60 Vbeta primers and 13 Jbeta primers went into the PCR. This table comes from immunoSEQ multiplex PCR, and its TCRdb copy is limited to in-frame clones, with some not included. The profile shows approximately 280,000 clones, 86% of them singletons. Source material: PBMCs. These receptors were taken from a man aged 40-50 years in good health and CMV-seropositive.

The CDR3: CASSGGQGSLYEQYF. CDR3 nucleotides: TGTGCCAGCAGTGGAGGACAGGGAAGTTTATACGAGCAGTACTTC. This chain connects TRBV5-4 to TRBJ2-7; 8 bases align to TRBD1. The CDR3 has 15 residues. J lost 4 bases, V lost 5 bases, and 11 bases had no gene match. Germline V gene sequence: CDR1 SGHNT, CDR2 YYREEE (reference sequence).

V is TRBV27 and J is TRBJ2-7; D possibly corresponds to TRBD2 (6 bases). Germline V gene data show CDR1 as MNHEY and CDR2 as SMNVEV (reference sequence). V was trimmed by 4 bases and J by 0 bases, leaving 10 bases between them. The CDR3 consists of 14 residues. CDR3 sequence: CASSSGTFSYEQYF. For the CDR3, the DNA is TGTGCCAGCAGTTCCGGGACTTTCTCCTACGAGCAGTACTTC.

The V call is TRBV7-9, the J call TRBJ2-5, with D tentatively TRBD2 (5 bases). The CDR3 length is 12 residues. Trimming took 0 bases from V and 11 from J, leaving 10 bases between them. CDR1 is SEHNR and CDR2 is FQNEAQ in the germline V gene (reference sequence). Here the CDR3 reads CASSLALWEQYF. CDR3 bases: TGTGCCAGCAGCTTAGCGCTCTGGGAGCAGTACTTC.

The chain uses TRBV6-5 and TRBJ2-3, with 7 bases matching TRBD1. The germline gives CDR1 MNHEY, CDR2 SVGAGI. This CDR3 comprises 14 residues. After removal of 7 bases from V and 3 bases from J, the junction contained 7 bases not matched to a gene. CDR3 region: CASTRTGRTDTQYF. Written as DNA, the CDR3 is TGTGCCAGCACCAGGACAGGAAGGACAGATACGCAGTATTTT.

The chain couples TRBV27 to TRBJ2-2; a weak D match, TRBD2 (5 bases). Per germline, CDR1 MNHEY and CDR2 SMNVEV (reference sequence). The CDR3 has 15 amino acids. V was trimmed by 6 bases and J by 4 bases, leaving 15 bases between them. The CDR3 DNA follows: TGTGCCAGCAGAAAGGCGGCGGGTCTCACCGGGGAGCTGTTTTTT. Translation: CASRKAAGLTGELFF.

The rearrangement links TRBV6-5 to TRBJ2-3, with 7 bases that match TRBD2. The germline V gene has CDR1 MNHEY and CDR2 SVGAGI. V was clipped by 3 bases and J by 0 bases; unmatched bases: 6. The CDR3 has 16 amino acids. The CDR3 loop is CASSYHGRSSTDTQYF. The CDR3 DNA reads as TGTGCCAGCAGTTATCACGGGAGGTCCAGCACAGATACGCAGTATTTT.

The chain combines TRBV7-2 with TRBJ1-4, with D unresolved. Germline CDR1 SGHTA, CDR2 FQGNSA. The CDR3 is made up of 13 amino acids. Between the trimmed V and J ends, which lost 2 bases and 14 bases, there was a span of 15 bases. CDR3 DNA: TGTGCCAGCAGCTTATCAGGTGTAAGAGCTCTGTTTTTT. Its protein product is CASSLSGVRALFF. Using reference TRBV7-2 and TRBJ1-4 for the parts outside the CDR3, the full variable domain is GAGVSQSPSNKVTEKGKDVELRCDPISGHTALYWYRQSLGQGLEFLIYFQGNSAPDKSGLPSDRFSAERTGGSVSTLTIQRTQQEDSAVYLCASSLSGVRALFFGSGTQLSVL.

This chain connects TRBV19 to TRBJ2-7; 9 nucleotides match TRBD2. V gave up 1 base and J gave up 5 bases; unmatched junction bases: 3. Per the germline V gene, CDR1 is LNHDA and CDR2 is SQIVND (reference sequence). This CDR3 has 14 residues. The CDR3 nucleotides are TGTGCCAGTAGTATAGTAGCGGGAGTCGACGAGCAGTACTTC. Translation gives CASSIVAGVDEQYF.

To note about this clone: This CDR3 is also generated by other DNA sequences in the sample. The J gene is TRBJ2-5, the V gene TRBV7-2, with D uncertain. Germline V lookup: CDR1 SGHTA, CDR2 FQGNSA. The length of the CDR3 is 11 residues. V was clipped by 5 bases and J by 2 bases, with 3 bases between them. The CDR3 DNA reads TGTGCCAGCAGCCCGCAAGAGACCCAGTACTTC. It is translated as CASSPQETQYF.

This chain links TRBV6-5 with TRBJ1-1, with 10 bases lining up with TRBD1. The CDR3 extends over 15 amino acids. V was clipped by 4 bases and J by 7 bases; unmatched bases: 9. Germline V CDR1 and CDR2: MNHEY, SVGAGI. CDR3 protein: CASSSTGGAVGEAFF. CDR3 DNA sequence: TGTGCCAGCAGTTCGACAGGGGGCGCGGTTGGTGAAGCTTTCTTT.

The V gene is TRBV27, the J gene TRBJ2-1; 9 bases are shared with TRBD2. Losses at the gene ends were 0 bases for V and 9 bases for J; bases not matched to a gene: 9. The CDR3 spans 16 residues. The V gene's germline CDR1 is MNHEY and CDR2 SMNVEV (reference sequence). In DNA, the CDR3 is TGTGCCAGCAGTTTATCATTGGTAGCGGGAGTAGGTGAGCAGTTCTTC. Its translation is CASSLSLVAGVGEQFF.

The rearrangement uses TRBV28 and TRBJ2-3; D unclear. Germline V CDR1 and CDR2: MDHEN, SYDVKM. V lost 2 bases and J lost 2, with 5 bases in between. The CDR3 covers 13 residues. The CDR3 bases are TGTGCCAGCAGTTTACTAGACACAGATACGCAGTATTTT. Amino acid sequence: CASSLLDTDTQYF.

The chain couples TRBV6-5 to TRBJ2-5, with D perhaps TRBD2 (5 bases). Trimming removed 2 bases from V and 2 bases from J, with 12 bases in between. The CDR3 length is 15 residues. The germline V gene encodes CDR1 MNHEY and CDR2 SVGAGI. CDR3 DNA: TGTGCCAGCAGTTACAACGGGGTAGTACAAGAGACCCAGTACTTC. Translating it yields CASSYNGVVQETQYF.

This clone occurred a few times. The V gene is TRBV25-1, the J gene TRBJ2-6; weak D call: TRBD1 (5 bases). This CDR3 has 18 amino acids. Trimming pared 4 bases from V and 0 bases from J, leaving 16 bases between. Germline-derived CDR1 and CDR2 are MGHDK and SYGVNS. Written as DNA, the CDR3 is TGTGCCAGCAGTGGAGAGTGGCAGGGCCTCTCTGGGGCCAACGTCCTGACTTTC. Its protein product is CASSGEWQGLSGANVLTF.

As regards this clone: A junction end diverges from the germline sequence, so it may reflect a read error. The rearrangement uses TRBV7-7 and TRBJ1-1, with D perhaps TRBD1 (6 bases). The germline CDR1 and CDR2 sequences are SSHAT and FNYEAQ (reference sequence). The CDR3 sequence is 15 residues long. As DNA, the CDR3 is TGTGCTAGCAGCTCTTTCACAGGGTCGAACACTGAAGCTTTCTTT. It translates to CASSSFTGSNTEAFF.

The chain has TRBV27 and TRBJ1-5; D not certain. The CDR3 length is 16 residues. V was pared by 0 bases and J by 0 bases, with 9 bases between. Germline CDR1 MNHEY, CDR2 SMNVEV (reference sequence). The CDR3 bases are TGTGCCAGCAGTTTATCAGGACTGTATAGCAATCAGCCCCAGCATTTT. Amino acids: CASSLSGLYSNQPQHF.

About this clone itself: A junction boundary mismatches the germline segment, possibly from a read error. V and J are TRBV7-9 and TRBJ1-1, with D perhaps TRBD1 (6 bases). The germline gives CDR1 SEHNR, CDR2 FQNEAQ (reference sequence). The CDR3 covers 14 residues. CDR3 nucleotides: TGTTCCAGCAGCGTGGGGGGGGCGCCTACTGAAGCTTTCTTT. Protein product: CSSSVGGAPTEAFF.

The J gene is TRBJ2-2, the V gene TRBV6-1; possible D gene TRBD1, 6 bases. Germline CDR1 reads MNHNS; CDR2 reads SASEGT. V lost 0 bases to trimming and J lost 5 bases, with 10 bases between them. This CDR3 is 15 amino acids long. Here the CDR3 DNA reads TGTGCCAGCAGTGAAGCCACAGGGCGAACCGGGGAGCTGTTTTTT. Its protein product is CASSEATGRTGELFF.

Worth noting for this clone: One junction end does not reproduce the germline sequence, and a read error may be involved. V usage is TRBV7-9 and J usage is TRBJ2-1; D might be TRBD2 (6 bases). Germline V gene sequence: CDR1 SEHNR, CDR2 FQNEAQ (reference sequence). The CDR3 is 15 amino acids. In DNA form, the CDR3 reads TGTTCCAGCAGCCAAGGGTTCGGAGGGGAGGATGAGCAGTTCTTC. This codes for CSSSQGFGGEDEQFF.

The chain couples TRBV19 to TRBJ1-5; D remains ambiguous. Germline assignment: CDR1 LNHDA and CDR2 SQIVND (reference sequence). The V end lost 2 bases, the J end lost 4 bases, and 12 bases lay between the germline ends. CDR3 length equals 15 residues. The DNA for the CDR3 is TGTGCCAGTAGTATAAAATCCCCTTTTAATCAGCCCCAGCATTTT. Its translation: CASSIKSPFNQPQHF.

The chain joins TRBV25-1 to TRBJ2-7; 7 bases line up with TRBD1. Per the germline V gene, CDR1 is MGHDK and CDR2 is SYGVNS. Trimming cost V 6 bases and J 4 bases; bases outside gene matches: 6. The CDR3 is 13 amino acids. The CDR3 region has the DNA TGTGCCAGCAGGTCCGGGACAGAGTACGAGCAGTACTTC. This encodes CASRSGTEYEQYF.

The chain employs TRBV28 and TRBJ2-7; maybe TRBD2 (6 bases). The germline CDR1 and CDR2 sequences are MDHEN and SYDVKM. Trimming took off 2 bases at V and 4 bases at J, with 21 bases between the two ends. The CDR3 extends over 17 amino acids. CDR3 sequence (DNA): TGTGCCAGCAGTTTAGCGGGTGGGGCAGGGAGGAGGTACGAGCAGTACTTC. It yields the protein CASSLAGGAGRRYEQYF.

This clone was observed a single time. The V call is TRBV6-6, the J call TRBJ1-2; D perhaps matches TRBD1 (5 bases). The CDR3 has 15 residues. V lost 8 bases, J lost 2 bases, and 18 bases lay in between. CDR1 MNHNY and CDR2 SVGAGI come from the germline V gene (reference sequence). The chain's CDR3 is CASRGTARPNYGYTF. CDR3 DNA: TGTGCCAGCCGCGGGACTGCCCGGCCCAACTATGGCTACACCTTC.

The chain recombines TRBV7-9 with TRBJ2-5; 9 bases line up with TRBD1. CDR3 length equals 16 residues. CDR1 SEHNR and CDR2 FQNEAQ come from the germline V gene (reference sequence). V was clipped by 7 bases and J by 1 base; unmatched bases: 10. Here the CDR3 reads CASTAGTGGIQETQYF. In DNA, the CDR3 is TGTGCCAGCACCGCTGGCACAGGGGGCATCCAAGAGACCCAGTACTTC.

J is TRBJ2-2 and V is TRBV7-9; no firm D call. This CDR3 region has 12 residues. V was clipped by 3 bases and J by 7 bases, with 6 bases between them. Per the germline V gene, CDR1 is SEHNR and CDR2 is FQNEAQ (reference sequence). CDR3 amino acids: CASSFSGGELFF. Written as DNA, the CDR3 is TGTGCCAGCAGCTTCAGTGGCGGGGAGCTGTTTTTT.

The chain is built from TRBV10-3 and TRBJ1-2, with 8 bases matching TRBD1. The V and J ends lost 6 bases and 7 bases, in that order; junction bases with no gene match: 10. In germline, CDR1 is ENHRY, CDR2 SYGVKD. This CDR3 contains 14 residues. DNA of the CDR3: TGTGCCATCAGGCGGACAGGGTGGGATTCTGGCTACACCTTC. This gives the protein CAIRRTGWDSGYTF.

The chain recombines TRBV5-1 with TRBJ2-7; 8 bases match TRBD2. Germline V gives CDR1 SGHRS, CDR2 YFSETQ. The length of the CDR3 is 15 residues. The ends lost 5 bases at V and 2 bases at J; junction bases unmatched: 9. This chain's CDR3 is CASSRRREATYEQYF. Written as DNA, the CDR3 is TGCGCCAGCAGTCGAAGGCGGGAGGCCACCTACGAGCAGTACTTC. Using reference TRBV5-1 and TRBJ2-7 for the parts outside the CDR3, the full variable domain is KAGVTQTPRYLIKTRGQQVTLSCSPISGHRSVSWYQQTPGQGLQFLFEYFSETQRNKGNFPGRFSGRQFSNSRSEMNVSTLELGDSALYLCASSRRREATYEQYFGPGTRLTVT.